Presented here are 28 T cell receptor beta chains from one specimen sequenced in a study of CD8 T cells in ankylosing spondylitis (dated by TCRdb to 2015 to 2018). Receptors were amplified or captured by 5' RACE. Instrument used: Illumina HiSeq 2500. TCRdb trimmed public reads at Q25 via fastp, called clones via MiXCR and kept in-frame beta chains. Rows are unified per CDR3 protein, each entry keeping the most common DNA and genes. Recorded for this sample are 250,000 or so distinct CDR3 sequences; 20% to 30% of them occurred a single time. The top ten hold 0.5% to 0.75% of the sample. Sequencing was done on a sample of blood, either unsorted or a sorted T cell fraction (not recorded which). Every receptor here comes from a male donor with ankylosing spondylitis or in good health (not recorded which).

Written as DNA, the CDR3 is TGTGCCAGCAGCTCCTGGACGGTACAAGAGACCCAGTACTTC. This codes for CASSSWTVQETQYF. The chain is built from TRBV13 and TRBJ2-5, with D unclear. Germline values: CDR1 PRHDT, CDR2 FYEKMQ (reference sequence). CDR3 length: 14 amino acids. V gave up 4 bases and J gave up 2 bases, with 11 bases separating them.

This clonotype showed up many times. The chain combines TRBV5-1 with TRBJ2-7; 9 bases match TRBD1. The length of the CDR3 is 14 residues. Germline CDR1 and CDR2: SGHRS and YFSETQ. V shed 3 bases, J shed 9 bases, and the junction held 10 bases outside the gene matches. The CDR3 sequence is CASSSGTGSVGQYF. The CDR3 coding sequence is TGCGCCAGCAGCTCTGGGACAGGGTCGGTTGGGCAGTACTTC. The full variable domain, completed using reference TRBV5-1 and TRBJ2-7, is KAGVTQTPRYLIKTRGQQVTLSCSPISGHRSVSWYQQTPGQGLQFLFEYFSETQRNKGNFPGRFSGRQFSNSRSEMNVSTLELGDSALYLCASSSGTGSVGQYFGPGTRLTVT.

This clonotype was found a few times. The DNA of the CDR3 is TGTGCCAGCAGTATCACTGGGGTCAGGGAGACCCAGTACTTC. Protein: CASSITGVRETQYF. The rearrangement uses TRBV12-3 or TRBV12-4 and TRBJ2-5; D gene ambiguous. This CDR3 region has 14 residues. With 5 bases removed from V and 5 bases from J, the gap between germline ends came to 15 bases.

This chain links TRBV5-6 with TRBJ2-3; D might be TRBD2 (6 bases). V was clipped by 2 bases and J by 1 base, with 11 bases between them. This CDR3 comprises 15 residues. Looked up from germline, CDR1 is SGHDT and CDR2 is YYEEEE. CDR3 region: CASSFWTGGTDTQYF. As DNA, the CDR3 is TGTGCCAGCAGCTTCTGGACGGGGGGCACAGATACGCAGTATTTT.

The rearrangement links TRBV10-3 to TRBJ1-2; D is unclear. The CDR3 sequence is 13 residues long. With 2 bases removed from V and 8 bases from J, the gap between germline ends came to 12 bases. Germline lookup yields CDR1 ENHRY and CDR2 SYGVKD. The CDR3 coding sequence is TGTGCCATCAGTGAGCCGTTGAGATCCGGCTACACCTTC. Translation: CAISEPLRSGYTF.

The J gene is TRBJ2-6, the V gene TRBV9; TRBD1 might be the D (6 bases). The length of the CDR3 is 16 residues. V was pared by 0 bases and J by 4 bases, with 11 bases between. The germline CDR1 and CDR2 sequences are SGDLS and YYNGEE. The CDR3 coding sequence is TGTGCCAGCAGCGTAGGGGGACAAACCGGGGCCAACGTCCTGACTTTC. Translating it yields CASSVGGQTGANVLTF.

V usage is TRBV6-2 or TRBV6-3 and J usage is TRBJ2-2; 14 nucleotides agree with TRBD2. V shed 4 bases and J 0 bases; nucleotides not matched to a gene: 7. Looked up from germline, CDR1 is MNHEY and CDR2 is SVGEGT. CDR3 length equals 19 residues. CDR3 DNA: TGTGCCAGCAGTTCACCGGGACTAGCGGGGGTTGCGAACACCGGGGAGCTGTTTTTT. This sequence encodes CASSSPGLAGVANTGELFF.

This clonotype was observed many times. This chain uses TRBV20-1 with TRBJ2-5; D is ambiguous. Per germline, CDR1 DFQATT and CDR2 SNEGSKA (reference sequence). This CDR3 has 12 amino acids. In nucleotides, the CDR3 is TGCAGCGCGACCTTTAGGATCGAGACCCAGTACTTC. It encodes CSATFRIETQYF.

Ten or more counts support this clonotype. The J gene is TRBJ1-1, the V gene TRBV29-1, with D hard to call. This CDR3 has 10 residues. The germline V gene has CDR1 SQVTM and CDR2 ANQGSEA. Trimming cost V 3 bases and J 6 bases, with 5 bases left between them. CDR3 DNA sequence: TGCAGCGTTGACTTTCCTGAAGCTTTCTTT. This encodes CSVDFPEAFF.

In its sample, this clonotype was seen a few times. The chain is built from TRBV20-1 and TRBJ2-3; tentatively, D is TRBD2 (6 bases). Germline-derived CDR1 and CDR2 are DFQATT and SNEGSKA (reference sequence). This CDR3 is built from 15 residues. V gave up 4 bases and J gave up 2 bases, with 16 bases separating them. CDR3 loop: CSAIGAGPNTDTQYF. The CDR3 nucleotides read TGCAGTGCTATTGGTGCGGGGCCTAACACAGATACGCAGTATTTT.

The chain employs TRBV12-3 or TRBV12-4 and TRBJ2-7, with TRBD2 identical over 7 bases. CDR3 length: 13 amino acids. Unmatched junction bases numbered 6, after V lost 6 bases and J lost 4 bases. CDR3: CASSGGNRYEQYF. The CDR3 nucleotides read TGTGCCAGCAGCGGGGGGAATCGGTACGAGCAGTACTTC.

The sample holds a few counts of this clonotype. The chain uses TRBV20-1 and TRBJ2-7, with 10 bases lining up with TRBD2. The CDR3 spans 16 residues. Unmatched junction bases numbered 10, after V lost 0 bases and J lost 5 bases. Looked up from germline, CDR1 is DFQATT and CDR2 is SNEGSKA (reference sequence). In DNA, the CDR3 is TGCAGTGCTAGAGACTCACTAGCGGGGTTCTTCGACGAGCAGTACTTC. Translated: CSARDSLAGFFDEQYF.

This clonotype was picked up many times. This rearrangement joins TRBV7-9 to TRBJ1-2; perhaps TRBD1 as D (6 bases). Germline V gives CDR1 SEHNR, CDR2 FQNEAQ (reference sequence). There are 14 residues in the CDR3. Trimming took off 3 bases at V and 4 bases at J, with 12 bases between the two ends. The CDR3 coding sequence is TGTGCCAGCAGCTTGCAGGGGTATGGCTATGGCTACACCTTC. It translates to CASSLQGYGYGYTF.

V usage is TRBV6-1 and J usage is TRBJ2-3; 8 bases align to TRBD2. Trimming took 11 bases from V and 2 from J; bases not matched to a gene: 9. The CDR3 runs to 14 residues. Per germline, CDR1 MNHNS and CDR2 SASEGT. The CDR3 here is CAGRTSRPTDTQYF. The CDR3 DNA is TGTGCCGGGCGGACTAGCCGGCCCACAGATACGCAGTATTTT.

This clonotype was seen a few times. The gene calls are TRBV15 and TRBJ1-1, with a possible D match to TRBD1 (6 bases). Germline V gives CDR1 LNHNV, CDR2 YYDKDF (reference sequence). This CDR3 is 13 amino acids long. V was cut by 6 bases and J by 7 bases, with 15 bases left in between. In nucleotides, the CDR3 is TGTGCCACCAGAAGGGGAGGGGGTTTTGAAGCTTTCTTT. Residues: CATRRGGGFEAFF.

This clonotype showed up many times. V is TRBV7-3 and J is TRBJ2-2; 7 nucleotides agree with TRBD1. The CDR3 loop spans 17 amino acids. V lost 3 bases and J lost 3; bases outside the gene matches: 10. Germline CDR1 is SGHTA and CDR2 is FQGTGA. The CDR3 sequence is CASSFIGKGADTGELFF. In DNA, the CDR3 is TGTGCCAGCAGCTTTATCGGGAAGGGGGCAGACACCGGGGAGCTGTTTTTT.

The rearrangement joins TRBV20-1 to TRBJ2-7; D may be TRBD2 (7 bases). This CDR3 is built from 15 residues. Between the trimmed V and J ends, which lost 3 bases and 7 bases, there was a span of 22 bases. Germline CDR1 DFQATT, CDR2 SNEGSKA (reference sequence). The CDR3 loop reads CSASVWGLAVREQYF. The CDR3 coding sequence is TGCAGTGCTAGTGTGTGGGGGCTAGCGGTCCGGGAGCAGTACTTC.

Only a few counts were recorded for this clonotype. The genes are TRBV20-1 and TRBJ2-3, with D hard to call. V shed 5 bases and J shed 3 bases, with 12 bases lying between them. This CDR3 has 13 amino acids. Per germline, CDR1 DFQATT and CDR2 SNEGSKA (reference sequence). The CDR3 DNA sequence: TGCAGTGCTCCCAGTTTGGGGACAGATACGCAGTATTTT. This sequence encodes CSAPSLGTDTQYF.

This clonotype was counted only a few times. The chain is built from TRBV15 and TRBJ2-7, with 9 bases that match TRBD1. The V and J ends lost 8 bases and 0 bases, in that order; junction bases with no gene match: 11. CDR1 and CDR2 (germline): LNHNV, YYDKDF (reference sequence). This CDR3 region has 16 residues. The CDR3 loop is CATRRDRVSGSYEQYF. In nucleotides, the CDR3 is TGTGCCACCCGTCGGGACAGGGTTTCGGGCTCCTACGAGCAGTACTTC.

The chain recombines TRBV10-3 with TRBJ2-3, with 7 bases that match TRBD1. This CDR3 contains 16 residues. V lost 7 bases to trimming and J lost 1 base; unmatched junction nucleotides: 11. Germline lookup yields CDR1 ENHRY and CDR2 SYGVKD. CDR3 in amino acids: CAITDENRGRTDTQYF. In DNA form, the CDR3 reads TGTGCCATCACCGACGAGAACAGGGGTCGCACAGATACGCAGTATTTT.

This clonotype was detected a few times. The CDR3 reads CSVKPGTGVNEQFF. The CDR3 region has the DNA TGCAGCGTCAAACCCGGGACAGGGGTAAATGAGCAGTTCTTC. This sequence joins TRBV29-1 and TRBJ2-1; TRBD1 aligns across 10 bases. The CDR3 sequence is 14 residues long. CDR1 is SQVTM, CDR2 ANQGSEA, per germline. Losses at the gene ends were 6 bases for V and 7 bases for J; bases not matched to a gene: 9.

V usage is TRBV6-1 and J usage is TRBJ2-7; 13 positions agree with TRBD2. The germline V gene encodes CDR1 MNHNS and CDR2 SASEGT. The CDR3 length is 15 residues. The J segment lost 5 bases and the V segment lost 6 bases, leaving 7 bases of the junction unmatched. For the CDR3, the DNA is TGTGCCAGCAGGGGACTAGCGGGGTCCACTAACGAGCAGTACTTC. Translated, it gives CASRGLAGSTNEQYF.

V gene TRBV12-3 or TRBV12-4 combines with J gene TRBJ2-1; tentative D call: TRBD1 (5 bases). V shed 4 bases and J shed 7 bases, with 17 bases lying between them. CDR3 length: 15 residues. In nucleotides, the CDR3 is TGTGCCAGCAGTTCCAGGGTGGGGATGGGTAATGAGCAGTTCTTC. This sequence encodes CASSSRVGMGNEQFF.

A note on this clonotype: Given a much more abundant clone one base away, this may be a read error. The V call is TRBV10-3, the J call TRBJ2-5; D is unresolved. Trimming left V 7 bases short and J 1 base short, with 4 bases between. The germline gives CDR1 ENHRY, CDR2 SYGVKD. The CDR3 contains 11 residues. This CDR3 is CAIKAQETQYF. The DNA of the CDR3 is TGTGCCATCAAGGCCCAAGAGACCCAGTACTTC.

The chain uses TRBV28 and TRBJ2-4; TRBD1 matches 7 bases. Trimming took 4 bases from V and 2 from J; bases not matched to a gene: 11. CDR3 length equals 17 residues. Germline V lookup: CDR1 MDHEN, CDR2 SYDVKM. The CDR3 nucleotides are TGTGCCAGCAGTTCCCCCGGTGTCAGGGGGACCAAAAACATTCAGTACTTC. It specifies CASSSPGVRGTKNIQYF.

The chain uses TRBV6-5 and TRBJ2-5; the D gene is possibly TRBD2 (5 bases). V lost 2 bases and J 5 bases, leaving 21 bases between the germline ends. Germline-derived CDR1 and CDR2 are MNHEY and SVGAGI. The CDR3 runs 17 residues. The CDR3 protein is CASSYDYGDGVLETQYF. CDR3 DNA: TGTGCCAGCAGTTACGATTACGGGGATGGTGTCTTGGAGACCCAGTACTTC.

This clonotype was detected many times. The chain has TRBV20-1 and TRBJ2-5; 13 bases agree with TRBD2. V lost 1 base and J lost 3; bases outside the gene matches: 5. Germline CDR1 and CDR2: DFQATT and SNEGSKA (reference sequence). This CDR3 has 16 amino acids. The CDR3 region is CSARGDGTSGKETQYF. The CDR3 nucleotides read TGCAGTGCTAGAGGGGATGGGACTAGCGGGAAAGAGACCCAGTACTTC.

The sample holds many counts of this clonotype. The chain has TRBV20-1 and TRBJ2-1; D may be TRBD1 (5 bases). The CDR3 loop spans 12 amino acids. Germline values: CDR1 DFQATT, CDR2 SNEGSKA (reference sequence). V gave up 4 bases and J gave up 2 bases, with 6 bases separating them. CDR3 nucleotides: TGCAGTGCTAAGGGGCCCTACAATGAGCAGTTCTTC. It yields the protein CSAKGPYNEQFF.